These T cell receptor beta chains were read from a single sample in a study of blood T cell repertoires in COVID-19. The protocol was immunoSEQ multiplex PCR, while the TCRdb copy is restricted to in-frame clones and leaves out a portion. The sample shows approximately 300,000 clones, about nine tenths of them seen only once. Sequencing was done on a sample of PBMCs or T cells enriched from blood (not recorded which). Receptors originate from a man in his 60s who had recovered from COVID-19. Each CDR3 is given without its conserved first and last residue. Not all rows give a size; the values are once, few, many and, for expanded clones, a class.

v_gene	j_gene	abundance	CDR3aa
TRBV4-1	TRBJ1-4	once	ASSHQIQGPVTNEKLF
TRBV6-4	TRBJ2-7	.	ASSRLAGVYEQY
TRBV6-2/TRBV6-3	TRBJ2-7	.	ASSYGGTAYEQY
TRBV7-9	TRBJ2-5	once	ASSLTREETQY
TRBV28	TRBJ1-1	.	ASSFIRGSEAF
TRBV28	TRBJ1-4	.	ASSLRGRVEKLF
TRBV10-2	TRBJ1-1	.	ASRLGGAVNTEAF
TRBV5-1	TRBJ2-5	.	ASSLEQRASETQY
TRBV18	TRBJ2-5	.	ASSPPSPDYLQETQY
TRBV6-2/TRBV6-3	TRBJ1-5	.	ASSYDSVSPQH
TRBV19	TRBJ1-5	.	ATVHPQGTQPQH
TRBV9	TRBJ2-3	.	ASSQFTSTDTQY
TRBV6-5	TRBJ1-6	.	ASRLGRATSPLH
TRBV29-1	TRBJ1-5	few	SVAGQGEQPQH
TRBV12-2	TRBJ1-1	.	ASRLVDMSMVGQAPLLKAF
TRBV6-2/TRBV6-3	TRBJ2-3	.	ASSPTGQNTDTQY
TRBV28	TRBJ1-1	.	ASRTGQGDTEAF
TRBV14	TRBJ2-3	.	ASSGGGRDTQY
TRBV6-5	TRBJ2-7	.	ASSYSGTGQYEQY
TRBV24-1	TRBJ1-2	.	ATSDSGQYYGYT
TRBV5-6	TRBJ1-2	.	ASSEGAYGYT
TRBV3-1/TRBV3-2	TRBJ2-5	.	ASSQDWTQETQY
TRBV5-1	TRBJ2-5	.	ASSLGQGSVETQY
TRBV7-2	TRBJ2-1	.	ASSPDYYNEQF
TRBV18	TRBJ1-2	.	ASSPLRDRGYSNYGYT
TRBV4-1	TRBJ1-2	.	ASSQDPQGGLWLVT
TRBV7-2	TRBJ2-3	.	ASSSGLAGVIRQY
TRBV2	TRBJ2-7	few	ASSARTSGRFEQY
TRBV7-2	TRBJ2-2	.	ASSPTRGAHGELF
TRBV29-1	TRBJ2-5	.	SAAGQGGFQETQY
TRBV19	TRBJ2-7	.	ASSNRDKTYEQY
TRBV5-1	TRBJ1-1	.	ASSLYPQGGTEAF
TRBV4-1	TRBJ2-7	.	ASSQLPGLAGGSYEQY
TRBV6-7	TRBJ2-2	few	ASSPDPPAGWYTGELF
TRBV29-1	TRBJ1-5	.	SVVPAGGQPQH
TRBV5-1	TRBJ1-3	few	ASSPNGDSGNTIY
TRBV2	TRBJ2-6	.	ASRATGSGANVLT
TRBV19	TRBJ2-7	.	ASRPGTGASYEQY
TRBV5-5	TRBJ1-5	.	ASSQGHVQPQH
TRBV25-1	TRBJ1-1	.	ASSLSGANTEAF
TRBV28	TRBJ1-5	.	ASSYPGGINQPQH
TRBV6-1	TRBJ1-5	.	ASSEAYDRLNQPQH
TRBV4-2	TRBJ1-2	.	ASSHHTQGLGDYT
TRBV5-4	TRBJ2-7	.	ASSSAGVTTVGEQY
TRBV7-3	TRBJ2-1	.	ASSRSGDLFDEQF
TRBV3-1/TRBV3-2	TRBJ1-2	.	ASSQQFYGYT
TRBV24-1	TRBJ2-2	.	ATSDWSSGNTGELF
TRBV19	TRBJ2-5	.	ASSIVSGETQY
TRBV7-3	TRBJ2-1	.	ASSSQTSGLSNEQF
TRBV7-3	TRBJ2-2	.	ASSPDRIRGELF
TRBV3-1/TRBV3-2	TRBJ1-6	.	ASGSSGDYYNSPLH
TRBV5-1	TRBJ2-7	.	ASSYVAGGGGEQY
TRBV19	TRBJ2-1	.	ASGERATYNEQF
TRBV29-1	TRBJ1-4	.	SVGSTGSPEKLF
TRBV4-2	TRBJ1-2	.	ASSQDMAGGINYGYT
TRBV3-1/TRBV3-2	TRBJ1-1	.	ASSQDGVINTEAF
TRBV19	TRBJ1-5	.	ASFDTFSNQPQH
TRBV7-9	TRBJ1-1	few	ASSPGQGRSTEAF
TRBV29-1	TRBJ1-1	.	SVESAGEWYTEAF